This T cell receptor (beta chain) appears in the sequencing data of a study of PD-L1 blockade in urothelial cancer. Looked up from germline, CDR1 is SSHAT and CDR2 is FNYEAQ (reference sequence). CDR3 size: 16 residues. Time point described: peripheral blood 6 weeks after treatment start. TCRdb's table, derived via immunoSEQ multiplex PCR, lists solely in-frame clones and lacks some. The data show 48,000 or so clones, with about 90% seen just once and more than 9% held by the top ten. As regards this clone: Germline and junction disagree at one end, which may indicate a read error.

The receptor's source is a man between 60 and 75 years old with urothelial cancer. The chain has TRBV7-7 and TRBJ2-7, with 7 bases aligning to TRBD1. Sample: PBMCs, taken around atezolizumab (anti-PD-L1) treatment. The CDR3 here is CASSSLTGIAHYEQYF. Here the CDR3 DNA reads TGTGCTAGCAGCTCCTTGACAGGGATCGCCCACTACGAGCAGTACTTC.